In its sample, the clone carrying this TCR beta chain was seen a few times. Its antigen is undetermined. The sample comes from a study of T cell repertoires in cytomegalovirus infection. Trimming cost V 1 base and J 4 bases; bases outside gene matches: 4. Germline-derived CDR1 and CDR2 are MGHRA and YSYEKL. The CDR3 totals 17 residues. TCRdb recomputed calls from the reads with MiXCR, one row per CDR3 protein. The data contain 570,000 or so distinct CDR3 sequences, under 45% of them seen just once; the ten biggest clones take up around 48%. The rearrangement links TRBV4-1 to TRBJ2-3; 14 bases are shared with TRBD2. This receptor was taken from a human donor in good health (CMV status not recorded). Some clones in this sample may be carry-over from other donors' samples. This specimen was cultured PBMCs, taken from culture after CMV antigen stimulation. This CDR3 reads CASSQVWTSGRPDTQYF. CDR3 in DNA: TGCGCCAGCAGCCAAGTGTGGACTAGCGGGAGGCCAGATACGCAGTATTTT.